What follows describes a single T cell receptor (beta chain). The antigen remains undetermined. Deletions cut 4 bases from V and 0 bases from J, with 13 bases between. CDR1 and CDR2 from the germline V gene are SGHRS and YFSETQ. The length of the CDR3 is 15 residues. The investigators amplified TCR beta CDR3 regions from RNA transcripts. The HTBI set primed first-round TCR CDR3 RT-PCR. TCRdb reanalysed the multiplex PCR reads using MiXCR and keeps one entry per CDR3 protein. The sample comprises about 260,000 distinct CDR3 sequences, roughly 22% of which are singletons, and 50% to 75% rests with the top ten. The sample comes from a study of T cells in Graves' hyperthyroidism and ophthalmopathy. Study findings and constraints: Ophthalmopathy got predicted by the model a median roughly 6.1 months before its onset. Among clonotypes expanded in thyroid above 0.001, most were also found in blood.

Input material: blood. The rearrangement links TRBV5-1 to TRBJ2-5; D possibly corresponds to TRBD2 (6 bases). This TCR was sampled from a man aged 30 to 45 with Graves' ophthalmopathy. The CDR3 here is CASSPGDWNQETQYF. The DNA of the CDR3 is TGCGCCAGCAGCCCCGGGGACTGGAACCAAGAGACCCAGTACTTC. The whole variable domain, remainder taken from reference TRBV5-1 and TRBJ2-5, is KAGVTQTPRYLIKTRGQQVTLSCSPISGHRSVSWYQQTPGQGLQFLFEYFSETQRNKGNFPGRFSGRQFSNSRSEMNVSTLELGDSALYLCASSPGDWNQETQYFGPGTRLLVL.